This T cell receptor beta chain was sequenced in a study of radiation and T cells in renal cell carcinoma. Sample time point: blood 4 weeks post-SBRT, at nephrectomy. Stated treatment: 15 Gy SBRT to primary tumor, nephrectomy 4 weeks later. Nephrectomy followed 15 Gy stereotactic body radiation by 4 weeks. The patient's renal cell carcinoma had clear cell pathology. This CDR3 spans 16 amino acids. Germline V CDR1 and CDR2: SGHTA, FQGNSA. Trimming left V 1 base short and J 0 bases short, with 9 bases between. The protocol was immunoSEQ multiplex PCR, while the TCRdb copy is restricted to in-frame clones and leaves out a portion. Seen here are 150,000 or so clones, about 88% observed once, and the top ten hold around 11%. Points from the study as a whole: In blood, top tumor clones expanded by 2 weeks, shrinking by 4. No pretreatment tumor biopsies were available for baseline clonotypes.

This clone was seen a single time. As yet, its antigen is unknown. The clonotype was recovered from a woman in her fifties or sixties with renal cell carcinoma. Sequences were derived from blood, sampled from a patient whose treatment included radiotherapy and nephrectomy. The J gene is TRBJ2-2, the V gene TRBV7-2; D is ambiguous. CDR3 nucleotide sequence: TGTGCCAGCAGCTTAGAGGTCGGAACGAACACCGGGGAGCTGTTTTTT. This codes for CASSLEVGTNTGELFF.